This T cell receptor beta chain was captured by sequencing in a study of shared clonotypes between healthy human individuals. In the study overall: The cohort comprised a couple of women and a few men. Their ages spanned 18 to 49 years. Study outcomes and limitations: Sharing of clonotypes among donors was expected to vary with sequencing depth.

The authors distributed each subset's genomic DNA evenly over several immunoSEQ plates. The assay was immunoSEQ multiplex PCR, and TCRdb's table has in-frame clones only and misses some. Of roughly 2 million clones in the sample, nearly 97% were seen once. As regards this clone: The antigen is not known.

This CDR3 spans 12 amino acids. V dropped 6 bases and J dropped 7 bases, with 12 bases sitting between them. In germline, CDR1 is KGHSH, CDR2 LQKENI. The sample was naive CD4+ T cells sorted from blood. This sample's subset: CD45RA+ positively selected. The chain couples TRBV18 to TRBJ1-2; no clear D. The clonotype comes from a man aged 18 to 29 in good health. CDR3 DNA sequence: TGTGCCAGCTCCGACATAGCCTCTGGCTACACCTTC. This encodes CASSDIASGYTF.